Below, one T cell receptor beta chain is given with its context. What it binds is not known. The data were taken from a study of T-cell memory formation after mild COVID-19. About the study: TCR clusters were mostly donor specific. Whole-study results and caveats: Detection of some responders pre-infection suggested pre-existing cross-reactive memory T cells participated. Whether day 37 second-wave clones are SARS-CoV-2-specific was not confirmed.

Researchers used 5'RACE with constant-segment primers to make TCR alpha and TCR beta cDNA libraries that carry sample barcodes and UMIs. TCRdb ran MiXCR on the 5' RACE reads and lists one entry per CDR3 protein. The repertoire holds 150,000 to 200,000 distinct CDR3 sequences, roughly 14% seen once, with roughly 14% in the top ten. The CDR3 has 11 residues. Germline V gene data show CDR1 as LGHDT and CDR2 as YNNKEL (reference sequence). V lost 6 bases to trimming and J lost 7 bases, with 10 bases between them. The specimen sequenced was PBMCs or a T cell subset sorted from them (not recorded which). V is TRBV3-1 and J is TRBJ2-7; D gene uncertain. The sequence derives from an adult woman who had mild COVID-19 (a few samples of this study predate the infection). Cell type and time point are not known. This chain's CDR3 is CASSSGEEQYF. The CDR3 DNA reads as TGTGCCAGCAGTTCGGGTGAAGAGCAGTACTTC.